The 22 T cell receptor beta chains in this list originate from one sample, sequenced in a study of OX40 agonist ivuxolimab in advanced cancers. The method was immunoSEQ multiplex PCR; TCRdb's version includes in-frame clones alone and lacks a portion of them. This sample has 60,000 or so clones, with around 83% found just once. This sample comprised CD4+ or CD8+ T cells sorted from blood, obtained in a trial of the OX40 agonist ivuxolimab. Receptors originate from an adult with an advanced solid tumor such as melanoma, head and neck, liver or kidney cancer.

CDR3 coding DNA: TGTGCCAGCAGTATCGTGAAAGGTGAAGCTTTCTTT. Its translation: CASSIVKGEAFF. The chain links TRBV6-6 to TRBJ1-1, with D unclear. Between the trimmed V and J ends, which lost 5 bases and 7 bases, there was a span of 11 bases. The CDR3 runs 12 residues. Germline loops: CDR1 MNHNY, CDR2 SVGAGI (reference sequence).

This chain uses TRBV7-9 with TRBJ1-1; no clear D gene. Trimming took off 4 bases at V and 3 bases at J, with 12 bases between the two ends. This CDR3 region has 14 residues. Looked up from germline, CDR1 is SEHNR and CDR2 is FQNEAQ (reference sequence). CDR3: CASSSRGYDTEAFF. The DNA for the CDR3 is TGTGCCAGCAGCTCCCGAGGGTACGACACTGAAGCTTTCTTT. Looking up the rest from reference TRBV7-9 and TRBJ1-1 gives the full variable domain: DTGVSQNPRHKITKRGQNVTFRCDPISEHNRLYWYRQTLGQGPEFLTYFQNEAQLEKSRLLSDRFSAERPKGSFSTLEIQRTEQGDSAMYLCASSSRGYDTEAFFGQGTRLTVV.

The chain links TRBV25-1 to TRBJ2-1; D remains ambiguous. The V and J ends lost 1 base and 7 bases respectively, with 11 bases between them. The length of the CDR3 is 14 residues. Germline V gives CDR1 MGHDK, CDR2 SYGVNS. The CDR3 DNA is TGTGCCAGCAGTGAATCCGGTTGGGTGAATGAGCAGTTCTTC. Translation: CASSESGWVNEQFF.

The rearrangement links TRBV27 to TRBJ2-7, with D perhaps matching TRBD2 (6 bases). Germline V gene lookup returns CDR1 MNHEY and CDR2 SMNVEV (reference sequence). This CDR3 is 15 amino acids long. The V gene lost 4 bases and the J gene lost 7 bases, with 20 bases spanning the gap. The CDR3 coding sequence is TGTGCCAGCAGTTCCGGGGACTTCTACCTGGGGGAGCAGTACTTC. This sequence encodes CASSSGDFYLGEQYF.

The V and J genes are TRBV28 and TRBJ1-3, with unresolved D. Trimming removed 6 bases at V and 2 bases at J, with 17 bases between. The CDR3 sequence is 16 residues long. CDR1 and CDR2 (germline): MDHEN, SYDVKM. The CDR3 nucleotides read TGTGCCAGCAGCCCAAACACGCGGGGAACTGGAAACACCATATATTTT. It yields the protein CASSPNTRGTGNTIYF.

This sequence joins TRBV2 and TRBJ1-4; 9 bases align to TRBD1. CDR3 size: 20 residues. Germline CDR1 and CDR2: SNHLY and FYNNEI. V trimming: 6 bases; J trimming: 0 bases; junction bases outside the gene matches: 17. CDR3 protein: CASRVRSGQGGSATNEKLFF. In DNA form, the CDR3 reads TGTGCCAGCAGAGTTAGGTCGGGACAGGGTGGTAGTGCAACTAATGAAAAACTGTTTTTT.

The table lists this clone with a count of one. The chain links TRBV19 to TRBJ2-1; D call uncertain. The germline gives CDR1 LNHDA, CDR2 SQIVND (reference sequence). The CDR3 is made up of 17 amino acids. Trimming removed 4 bases from V and 12 bases from J, with 28 bases in between. This chain's CDR3 is CASSTTASRGRALGQFF. The CDR3 coding sequence is TGTGCCAGTAGTACCACGGCGAGTCGTGGGCGAGCCCTGGGGCAGTTCTTC.

The genes are TRBV4-3 and TRBJ1-2, with D possibly TRBD1 on 5 matching bases. The CDR3 sequence is 13 residues long. V lost 2 bases to trimming and J lost 8 bases, with 12 bases between them. Germline V gene sequence: CDR1 LGHNA, CDR2 YSLEER. CDR3 in amino acids: CASSQPEGYGYTF. CDR3 nucleotides: TGCGCCAGCAGCCAACCCGAGGGGTACGGCTACACCTTC.

CDR3 in DNA: TGTGCCAGTAGTCCGGGCAGGGATCTTGGAAACACCATATATTTT. Protein sequence: CASSPGRDLGNTIYF. The chain recombines TRBV19 with TRBJ1-3; weak D call: TRBD1 (5 bases). Trimming took off 5 bases at V and 3 bases at J, with 14 bases between the two ends. Germline loops: CDR1 LNHDA, CDR2 SQIVND (reference sequence). The CDR3 sequence is 15 residues long.

The chain recombines TRBV10-3 with TRBJ2-1; D is undetermined. Germline V gene data show CDR1 as ENHRY and CDR2 as SYGVKD. The CDR3 is 10 residues long. Trimming removed 10 bases at V and 4 bases at J, with 5 bases between. CDR3 DNA: TGTGCCACCTATTACAATGAGCAGTTCTTC. Translating it yields CATYYNEQFF.

The rearrangement links TRBV28 to TRBJ2-7, with TRBD2 matching over 10 bases. CDR1 MDHEN and CDR2 SYDVKM come from the germline V gene. V was clipped by 0 bases and J by 1 base; unmatched bases: 3. The CDR3 loop spans 16 amino acids. The CDR3 loop reads CASSLWSSGGSYEQYF. CDR3 sequence (DNA): TGTGCCAGCAGTTTATGGTCTAGCGGGGGATCCTACGAGCAGTACTTC.

This clone was detected once. The chain combines TRBV5-1 with TRBJ2-5; 8 bases fit TRBD2. Germline V gene sequence: CDR1 SGHRS, CDR2 YFSETQ. The CDR3 spans 16 residues. V shed 0 bases, J shed 2 bases, and the junction held 6 bases outside the gene matches. CDR3 region: CASSLEVSGAQETQYF. In DNA, the CDR3 is TGCGCCAGCAGCTTGGAGGTTAGCGGGGCGCAAGAGACCCAGTACTTC. The full variable domain, rest sourced from reference TRBV5-1 and TRBJ2-5, is KAGVTQTPRYLIKTRGQQVTLSCSPISGHRSVSWYQQTPGQGLQFLFEYFSETQRNKGNFPGRFSGRQFSNSRSEMNVSTLELGDSALYLCASSLEVSGAQETQYFGPGTRLLVL.

The V gene is TRBV19, the J gene TRBJ1-2; the D is unclear. CDR1 LNHDA and CDR2 SQIVND come from the germline V gene (reference sequence). The CDR3 contains 11 residues. Trimming shortened V by 6 bases and J by 7 bases, and 9 bases separated the two germline ends. CDR3 loop: CASRQFSGYTF. CDR3 bases: TGTGCCAGTAGACAGTTCTCTGGCTACACCTTC.

This clone appeared a few times. This chain links TRBV28 with TRBJ2-2; D possibly corresponds to TRBD1 (5 bases). Germline assignment: CDR1 MDHEN and CDR2 SYDVKM. The length of the CDR3 is 17 residues. Trimming cost V 5 bases and J 6 bases, with 22 bases left between them. The CDR3 DNA sequence: TGTGCCAGCAGTAGGGCGGTGTCTCTCAGGGAACCCGGGGAGCTGTTTTTT. As protein: CASSRAVSLREPGELFF.

The chain combines TRBV28 with TRBJ2-2, with TRBD2 identical over 8 bases. The CDR3 has 15 amino acids. Germline-derived CDR1 and CDR2 are MDHEN and SYDVKM. After removal of 7 bases from V and 6 bases from J, the junction contained 10 bases not matched to a gene. This CDR3 reads CASTRPGLGAGELFF. CDR3 in DNA: TGTGCCAGCACCAGACCGGGACTAGGGGCCGGGGAGCTGTTTTTT.

The rearrangement links TRBV9 to TRBJ2-1; 11 nucleotides line up with TRBD2. The germline gives CDR1 SGDLS, CDR2 YYNGEE. The CDR3 runs 18 residues. V shed 3 bases and J 8 bases; nucleotides not matched to a gene: 16. CDR3 loop: CASSEGFGDSGRVDEQFF. The CDR3 bases are TGTGCCAGCAGCGAGGGGTTCGGTGATAGCGGGAGGGTTGATGAGCAGTTCTTC.

The CDR3 spells CASSVAILAGEQYF. The CDR3 DNA reads TGTGCCAGCAGCGTAGCAATCCTAGCCGGAGAGCAGTACTTC. The chain carries TRBV9 and TRBJ2-7; tentative D call: TRBD2 (5 bases). Trimming removed 0 bases from V and 7 bases from J, with 14 bases in between. CDR1 and CDR2 from the germline V gene are SGDLS and YYNGEE. There are 14 residues in the CDR3.

J is TRBJ2-7 and V is TRBV28; possibly TRBD1 for D (5 bases). The germline V gene encodes CDR1 MDHEN and CDR2 SYDVKM. This CDR3 is 13 amino acids long. V gave up 5 bases and J gave up 1 base, with 9 bases separating them. Here the CDR3 DNA reads TGTGCCAGCAGTCCAGGGCTGTCCTACGAGCAGTACTTC. The encoded protein is CASSPGLSYEQYF.

The chain carries TRBV10-3 and TRBJ1-3, with D uncertain. Per germline, CDR1 ENHRY and CDR2 SYGVKD. Trimming stripped 8 bases from V and 7 bases from J, with 9 bases between. The CDR3 is 11 amino acids. The CDR3 nucleotides read TGTGCCATCCAAGCACCCAACACCATATATTTT. Amino acids: CAIQAPNTIYF.

The chain carries TRBV28 and TRBJ2-5; TRBD2 might be the D (5 bases). CDR1 is MDHEN and CDR2 is SYDVKM in the germline V gene. V was trimmed by 6 bases and J by 5 bases, leaving 16 bases between them. The CDR3 spans 14 residues. The CDR3 DNA reads as TGTGCCAGCAGCCGGGGAGCCGTCTATGAGACCCAGTACTTC. It codes for CASSRGAVYETQYF.

The chain carries TRBV30 and TRBJ2-7; D may be TRBD2 (6 bases). Germline CDR1 is GTSNPN and CDR2 is SVGIG (reference sequence). This CDR3 comprises 14 residues. Trimming pared 5 bases from V and 5 bases from J, leaving 19 bases between. The DNA for the CDR3 is TGTGCCTGGGGGGCCCGGAGGGCCTACGACGAGCAGTACTTC. This translates into CAWGARRAYDEQYF.

This clone came up once. This rearrangement joins TRBV4-1 to TRBJ1-1; possible D gene TRBD1, 5 bases. Trimming stripped 4 bases from V and 3 bases from J, with 15 bases between. The CDR3 runs to 15 residues. CDR1 and CDR2 (germline): MGHRA, YSYEKL. CDR3: CASSLIGVMDTEAFF. In DNA form, the CDR3 reads TGCGCCAGCAGCCTAATAGGGGTAATGGACACTGAAGCTTTCTTT.